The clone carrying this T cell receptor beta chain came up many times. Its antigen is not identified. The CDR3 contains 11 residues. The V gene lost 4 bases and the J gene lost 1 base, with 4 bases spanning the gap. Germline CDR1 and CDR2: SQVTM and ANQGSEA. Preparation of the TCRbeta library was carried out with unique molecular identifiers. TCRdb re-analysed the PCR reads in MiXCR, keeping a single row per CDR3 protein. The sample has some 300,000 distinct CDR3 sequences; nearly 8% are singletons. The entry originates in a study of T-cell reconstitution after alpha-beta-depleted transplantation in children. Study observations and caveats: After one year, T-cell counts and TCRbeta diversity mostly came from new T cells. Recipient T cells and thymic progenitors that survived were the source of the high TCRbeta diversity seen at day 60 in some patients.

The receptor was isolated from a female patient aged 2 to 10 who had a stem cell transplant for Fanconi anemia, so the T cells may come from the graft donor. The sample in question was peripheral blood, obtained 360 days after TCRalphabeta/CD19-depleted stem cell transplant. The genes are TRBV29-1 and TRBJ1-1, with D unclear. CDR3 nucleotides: TGCAGCGTTGTAACGAACACTGAAGCTTTCTTT. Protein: CSVVTNTEAFF.